The TCR beta chain described here comes from a study of cytomegalovirus exposure and HLA in healthy donors. V shed 5 bases and J shed 8 bases, with 13 bases lying between them. The length of the CDR3 is 13 residues. Germline values: CDR1 SGHRS, CDR2 YFSETQ. PCR employed 60 Vbeta and 13 Jbeta primers. Sequencing was performed with immunoSEQ multiplex PCR; in TCRdb, only in-frame clones are kept and a portion is missing. The sample includes around 150,000 clones, under 70% of them seen just once. To note about this clone: Its specificity is unknown.

Regarding the study as a whole: Using a false discovery rate of 0.05, a later analysis showed that roughly 16,000 TCR beta sequences were associated with HLA alleles. The study flagged some 170 TCR beta chains as cytomegalovirus-associated. Immune exposure was documented only through CMV serostatus.

Source material: PBMCs. This sequence originates from a woman aged 55-70 years in good health and CMV-seronegative. This sequence joins TRBV5-1 and TRBJ2-2, with D perhaps TRBD1 (6 bases). This chain's CDR3 is CASSPGVLGELFF. The CDR3 DNA follows: TGCGCCAGCAGTCCAGGGGTCTTGGGGGAGCTGTTTTTT. The full variable domain, completed using reference TRBV5-1 and TRBJ2-2, is KAGVTQTPRYLIKTRGQQVTLSCSPISGHRSVSWYQQTPGQGLQFLFEYFSETQRNKGNFPGRFSGRQFSNSRSEMNVSTLELGDSALYLCASSPGVLGELFFGEGSRLTVL.